These 6 T cell receptor beta chains came from one sample sequenced in a study of blood T cells in healthy people across ages. Together with a sample-barcoded 5' primer, a J-beta primer mix was included in a second PCR lasting about 6 to 11 cycles. Using its own MiXCR run on the 5' RACE reads, TCRdb lists one record per CDR3 protein. The data hold 600,000 to 800,000 distinct CDR3 sequences, with 20% to 25% observed a single time. The specimen was blood. The receptors here all came from a man between 65 and 80 years old in good health.

The CDR3 here is CASSPRIGPDTQYF. The CDR3 DNA follows: TGCGCCAGCAGCCCGCGGATTGGACCAGATACGCAGTATTTT. The rearrangement joins TRBV4-3 to TRBJ2-3, with no clear D. CDR3 length: 14 residues. V was trimmed by 4 bases and J by 4 bases, leaving 12 bases between them. The germline CDR1 and CDR2 sequences are LGHNA and YSLEER.

J is TRBJ2-1 and V is TRBV7-2, with TRBD2 matching 12 bases. The CDR3 consists of 15 residues. In germline, CDR1 is SGHTA, CDR2 FQGNSA. The junction had 6 bases not matched to a gene; V was cut back by 6 bases and J by 6 bases. In nucleotides, the CDR3 is TGTGCCAGCAGGGAAACTAGCGGGGGGTTCAATGAGCAGTTCTTC. This encodes CASRETSGGFNEQFF.

The chain couples TRBV20-1 to TRBJ2-5, with D perhaps matching TRBD2 (7 bases). This CDR3 contains 13 residues. Germline CDR1 and CDR2: DFQATT and SNEGSKA (reference sequence). Trimming pared 0 bases from V and 7 bases from J, leaving 12 bases between. CDR3 residues: CSARDEGEGTQYF. The CDR3 region has the DNA TGCAGTGCTAGAGATGAGGGGGAGGGGACCCAGTACTTC.

This clonotype was seen only a few times. The chain recombines TRBV12-3 or TRBV12-4 with TRBJ1-4; 7 nucleotides match TRBD1. The length of the CDR3 is 14 residues. V shed 2 bases and J 8 bases; nucleotides not matched to a gene: 5. The CDR3 DNA sequence: TGTGCCAGCAGTTTACACAGGGGATACGAAAAACTGTTTTTT. It specifies CASSLHRGYEKLFF.

The V and J genes are TRBV30 and TRBJ1-2; unclear D gene. Deletions cut 0 bases from V and 4 bases from J, with 6 bases between. Germline-derived CDR1 and CDR2 are GTSNPN and SVGIG (reference sequence). The CDR3 contains 12 residues. CDR3 DNA sequence: TGTGCCTGGAGTGTACAAGTCTATGGCTACACCTTC. As protein: CAWSVQVYGYTF.

The chain uses TRBV14 and TRBJ1-2; the match to TRBD1 covers 7 bases. Germline V gives CDR1 SGHDN, CDR2 FVKESK. The CDR3 covers 12 residues. The J segment lost 11 bases and the V segment lost 2 bases, leaving 5 bases of the junction unmatched. The CDR3: CASSQTGQRYTF. CDR3 DNA: TGTGCCAGCAGCCAAACGGGACAGAGGTACACCTTC. The variable domain in full, completed from reference TRBV14 and TRBJ1-2, reads EAGVTQFPSHSVIEKGQTVTLRCDPISGHDNLYWYRRVMGKEIKFLLHFVKESKQDESGMPNNRFLAERTGGTYSTLKVQPAELEDSGVYFCASSQTGQRYTFGSGTRLTVV.